This T cell receptor beta chain stems from a study of T cells in Graves' hyperthyroidism and ophthalmopathy. At the level of the study: The authors collected peripheral blood at initial diagnosis, before any treatment.

The CDR3 totals 11 residues. The V and J ends lost 0 bases and 4 bases respectively, with 1 base between them. The germline V gene encodes CDR1 LGHNA and CDR2 YNFKEQ. Every diagnosis used clinical symptoms, serum thyroxine and TRAb, thyroid ultrasound and orbital computed tomography. RNA transcripts served as the template for amplifying TCR beta CDR3 regions. The TCR CDR3 was amplified in a first-round RT-PCR using the HTBI primer set. TCRdb used MiXCR to reprocess the multiplex PCR reads, holding one entry per CDR3 protein. The data show hundreds of thousands of distinct CDR3 sequences, with 15% to 20% seen just once and over 45% held by the top ten.

The sample was blood. The clonotype originates from a man aged 35 to 55 with Graves' ophthalmopathy. The chain joins TRBV4-2 to TRBJ2-7; D is unclear. CDR3 loop: CASSQEYEQYF. The CDR3 region has the DNA TGTGCCAGCAGCCAAGAATACGAGCAGTACTTC.